Each of the 20 T cell receptor beta chains below was sequenced from the same sample in a study of shared clonotypes between healthy human individuals. Produced via immunoSEQ multiplex PCR; TCRdb's table is partial and in-frame only. Here the sample spans millions of clones, 90% to 95% being singletons. Sample: naive CD4+ T cells from PBMCs. Subset defined: CD45RA+ positively selected. These receptors were obtained from a man in his late teens or twenties in good health. Some clones in this sample may be carry-over from other donors' samples.

V is TRBV29-1 and J is TRBJ1-2; no reliable D call. Trimming cost V 3 bases and J 8 bases, with 10 bases left between them. Germline assignment: CDR1 SQVTM and CDR2 ANQGSEA. This CDR3 is 11 amino acids long. Here the CDR3 DNA reads TGCAGCGTTGATCGCGGCTGGGGCTACACCTTC. It translates to CSVDRGWGYTF. Together with reference TRBV29-1 and TRBJ1-2, the CDR3 gives the full variable domain: SAVISQKPSRDICQRGTSLTIQCQVDSQVTMMFWYRQQPGQSLTLIATANQGSEATYESGFVIDKFPISRPNLTFSTLTVSNMSPEDSSIYLCSVDRGWGYTFGSGTRLTVV.

V usage is TRBV7-9 and J usage is TRBJ1-2, with D uncertain. The ends were cut back, 1 base at V and 3 bases at J, with 9 bases in the middle. The CDR3 contains 14 residues. Germline values: CDR1 SEHNR, CDR2 FQNEAQ (reference sequence). The CDR3 DNA follows: TGTGCCAGCAGCTTAGTCGGCAGTGACTATGGCTACACCTTC. Residues: CASSLVGSDYGYTF.

As DNA, the CDR3 is TGTGCCAGCAGCGACCATTGGGAGGGTTGGTCTGGCTACACCTTC. Its translation is CASSDHWEGWSGYTF. The V call is TRBV9, the J call TRBJ1-2; no clear D. Looked up from germline, CDR1 is SGDLS and CDR2 is YYNGEE. The CDR3 length is 15 residues. Trimming cost V 3 bases and J 7 bases, with 19 bases left between them.

V usage is TRBV5-1 and J usage is TRBJ2-1; 7 bases line up with TRBD2. The CDR3 contains 15 residues. The ends lost 4 bases at V and 7 bases at J; junction bases unmatched: 11. Germline V CDR1 and CDR2: SGHRS, YFSETQ. The CDR3 bases are TGCGCCAGCAGCCCAGGACTAGTCCAGCCGAATGAGCAGTTCTTC. Translation gives CASSPGLVQPNEQFF.

V is TRBV6-1 and J is TRBJ1-4; the D gene is possibly TRBD1 (6 bases). Germline V lookup: CDR1 MNHNS, CDR2 SASEGT. The CDR3 sequence is 13 residues long. Trimming shortened V by 8 bases and J by 7 bases, and 14 bases separated the two germline ends. CDR3 sequence: CASDHRVGEKLFF. The CDR3 DNA reads as TGTGCCAGCGATCACAGGGTCGGTGAAAAACTGTTTTTT.

Only one count was recorded for this clone. The chain carries TRBV11-2 and TRBJ2-3; TRBD2 might be the D (5 bases). Between the trimmed V and J ends, which lost 4 bases and 4 bases, there was a span of 18 bases. This CDR3 comprises 16 residues. The V gene's germline CDR1 is SGHAT and CDR2 FQNNGV. CDR3 protein: CASSSMREWSSDTQYF. CDR3 nucleotide sequence: TGTGCCAGCAGCTCAATGAGGGAGTGGTCTTCAGATACGCAGTATTTT.

The V and J genes are TRBV7-9 and TRBJ1-5, with TRBD1 matching 7 bases. The V segment lost 5 bases and the J segment 1 base; nucleotides outside the gene matches: 11. Germline V lookup: CDR1 SEHNR, CDR2 FQNEAQ (reference sequence). The CDR3 runs to 17 residues. DNA for the CDR3: TGTGCCAGCAGCCAGGGGGGGCAGGGATTGAGCAATCAGCCCCAGCATTTT. Its protein is CASSQGGQGLSNQPQHF.

The genes are TRBV7-8 and TRBJ2-1, with D hard to call. Looked up from germline, CDR1 is SGHVS and CDR2 is FQNEAQ. The CDR3 is 16 amino acids. Trimming shortened V by 5 bases and J by 0 bases, and 14 bases separated the two germline ends. The CDR3 reads CASSTQRVSSYNEQFF. CDR3 DNA: TGTGCCAGCAGCACACAACGGGTTAGCTCCTACAATGAGCAGTTCTTC.

The V gene is TRBV5-1, the J gene TRBJ1-2; a possible D gene is TRBD1 (6 bases). V lost 4 bases to trimming and J lost 5 bases, with 15 bases between them. This CDR3 region has 14 residues. Germline CDR1 and CDR2: SGHRS and YFSETQ. The CDR3 reads CASSRTGLSYGYTF. The CDR3 nucleotides read TGCGCCAGCAGCCGCACAGGGTTAAGTTATGGCTACACCTTC. Looking up the rest from reference TRBV5-1 and TRBJ1-2 gives the full variable domain: KAGVTQTPRYLIKTRGQQVTLSCSPISGHRSVSWYQQTPGQGLQFLFEYFSETQRNKGNFPGRFSGRQFSNSRSEMNVSTLELGDSALYLCASSRTGLSYGYTFGSGTRLTVV.

The chain uses TRBV7-9 and TRBJ2-3; 12 bases line up with TRBD2. The CDR3 runs to 15 residues. Germline V gene sequence: CDR1 SEHNR, CDR2 FQNEAQ (reference sequence). The trim removed 6 bases at V and 4 bases at J, leaving 5 bases unmatched. As DNA, the CDR3 is TGTGCCAGCAGGCTACTAGCGGGAGGAGCAGATACGCAGTATTTT. It translates to CASRLLAGGADTQYF.

J is TRBJ2-7 and V is TRBV28; 10 positions agree with TRBD1. CDR3 size: 15 residues. Germline trimming cut 5 bases from V and 3 bases from J; bases unmatched to any gene: 7. Germline lookup yields CDR1 MDHEN and CDR2 SYDVKM. CDR3: CASSPTGTGDYEQYF. The DNA for the CDR3 is TGTGCCAGCAGTCCCACCGGGACAGGGGACTACGAGCAGTACTTC.

CDR3 nucleotide sequence: TGTGCCAGCAGCAAGCTAGCGGGAACCTACGAGCAGTACTTC. Protein sequence: CASSKLAGTYEQYF. The chain uses TRBV6-1 and TRBJ2-7; 9 bases line up with TRBD2. V shed 6 bases, J shed 2 bases, and the junction held 5 bases outside the gene matches. The CDR3 totals 14 residues. Looked up from germline, CDR1 is MNHNS and CDR2 is SASEGT.

The CDR3: CASSFDSTGGTGELFF. DNA for the CDR3: TGTGCCAGCAGCTTCGACTCGACAGGGGGCACCGGGGAGCTGTTTTTT. This chain uses TRBV5-8 with TRBJ2-2, with 9 positions matching TRBD1. Trimming cost V 2 bases and J 4 bases; bases outside gene matches: 6. CDR1 is SGHTS and CDR2 is YDEGEE in the germline V gene. CDR3 length: 16 amino acids.

The V call is TRBV25-1, the J call TRBJ1-4; D remains unclear. Germline CDR1 and CDR2: MGHDK and SYGVNS. Trimming pared 8 bases from V and 7 bases from J, leaving 14 bases between. This CDR3 contains 13 residues. The CDR3, as DNA: TGTGCCAGCCTGGACTGGGTAGGTGAAAAACTGTTTTTT. It yields the protein CASLDWVGEKLFF.

This rearrangement joins TRBV4-1 to TRBJ2-3; no definite D call. This CDR3 is 14 amino acids long. In germline, CDR1 is MGHRA, CDR2 YSYEKL. Trimming stripped 2 bases from V and 4 bases from J, with 10 bases between. Here the CDR3 DNA reads TGCGCCAGCAGCCAAAATCCCCAGGCAGATACGCAGTATTTT. Translation: CASSQNPQADTQYF.

This chain joins TRBV7-9 and TRBJ1-2, with D possibly being TRBD1 (6 bases). The CDR3 runs to 14 residues. The germline V gene encodes CDR1 SEHNR and CDR2 FQNEAQ (reference sequence). V shed 2 bases and J shed 4 bases, with 11 bases lying between them. This chain's CDR3 is CASSLTRGVYGYTF. Written as DNA, the CDR3 is TGTGCCAGCAGCTTAACCAGGGGTGTCTATGGCTACACCTTC.

On this clone itself: The sample has other DNA sequences that encode this CDR3 too. V gene TRBV10-3 combines with J gene TRBJ2-3; a weak D match, TRBD1 (6 bases). The germline V and J ends were trimmed by 4 bases and 1 base, with 9 bases remaining between them. The length of the CDR3 is 14 residues. Germline CDR1 reads ENHRY; CDR2 reads SYGVKD. CDR3 sequence reads: CAISASGGTDTQYF. The CDR3 region has the DNA TGTGCCATCAGTGCGTCAGGGGGCACAGATACGCAGTATTTT.

The J gene is TRBJ1-1, the V gene TRBV14; 8 bases agree with TRBD1. The germline V gene has CDR1 SGHDN and CDR2 FVKESK. Trimming cost V 2 bases and J 4 bases; bases outside gene matches: 6. This CDR3 has 15 amino acids. Here the CDR3 reads CASSQSRGRGTEAFF. The CDR3 DNA sequence: TGTGCCAGCAGCCAAAGCAGGGGGCGCGGCACTGAAGCTTTCTTT.

The rearrangement joins TRBV15 to TRBJ1-5; no clear D. The germline V gene encodes CDR1 LNHNV and CDR2 YYDKDF (reference sequence). Trimming shortened V by 0 bases and J by 1 base, and 7 bases separated the two germline ends. The CDR3 totals 15 residues. In nucleotides, the CDR3 is TGTGCCACCAGCAGAGAGCCCAGGAGCAATCAGCCCCAGCATTTT. Translation: CATSREPRSNQPQHF.

The rearrangement links TRBV7-6 to TRBJ1-2, with 7 bases fitting TRBD1. The junction had 10 bases not matched to a gene; V was cut back by 4 bases and J by 8 bases. The V gene's germline CDR1 is SGHVS and CDR2 FNYEAQ. The CDR3 has 14 amino acids. The CDR3 loop reads CASSSTTGNGGYTF. DNA of the CDR3: TGTGCCAGCAGCTCTACGACAGGGAATGGCGGCTACACCTTC.